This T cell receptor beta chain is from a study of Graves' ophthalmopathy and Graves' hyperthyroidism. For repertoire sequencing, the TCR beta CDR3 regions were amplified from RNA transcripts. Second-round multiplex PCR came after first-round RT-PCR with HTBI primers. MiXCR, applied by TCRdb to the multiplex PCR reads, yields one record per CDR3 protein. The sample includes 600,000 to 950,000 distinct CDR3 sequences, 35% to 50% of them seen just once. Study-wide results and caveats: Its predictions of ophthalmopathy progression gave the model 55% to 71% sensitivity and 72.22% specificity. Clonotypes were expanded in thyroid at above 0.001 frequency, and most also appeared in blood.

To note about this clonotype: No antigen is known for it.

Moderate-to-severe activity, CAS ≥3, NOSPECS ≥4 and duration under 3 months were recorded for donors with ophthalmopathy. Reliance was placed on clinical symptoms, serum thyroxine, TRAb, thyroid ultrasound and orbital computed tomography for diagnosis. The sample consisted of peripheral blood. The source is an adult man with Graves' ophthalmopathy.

CDR3: CASSRRGRPEAFF. For the CDR3, the DNA is TGTGCCAGCAGCCGGCGAGGGAGGCCTGAAGCTTTCTTT. The chain couples TRBV3-1 to TRBJ1-1; D unclear. With 4 bases removed from V and 6 bases from J, the gap between germline ends came to 12 bases. Germline values: CDR1 LGHDT, CDR2 YNNKEL (reference sequence). This CDR3 is built from 13 residues. The whole variable domain, remainder taken from reference TRBV3-1 and TRBJ1-1, is DTAVSQTPKYLVTQMGNDKSIKCEQNLGHDTMYWYKQDSKKFLKIMFSYNNKELIINETVPNRFSPKSPDKAHLNLHINSLELGDSAVYFCASSRRGRPEAFFGQGTRLTVV.